Listed below are T cell receptor beta chains from one sample, sequenced in a study of blood T cell repertoires in COVID-19. Method: immunoSEQ multiplex PCR; TCRdb's copy keeps in-frame clones and lacks some. The data contain about 380,000 clones, about 88% of them seen just once; the ten biggest clones take up around 1.2%. The specimen was PBMCs or T cells enriched from blood (not recorded which). The receptors come from a woman aged 18-29 years who had recovered from COVID-19. The conserved cysteine and the conserved F or W are not part of the CDR3 here.

j_call v_call cdr3_aa
TRBJ1-2 TRBV5-1 ASSLTTGRINYGYT
TRBJ1-6 TRBV5-1 ASTLGGDSPLH
TRBJ1-3 TRBV10-1 ASSERTGGTGNTIY
TRBJ2-1 TRBV3-1/TRBV3-2 ASSQEGGDYNEQF
TRBJ1-1 TRBV29-1 SVLGGTEAF
TRBJ2-1 TRBV3-1/TRBV3-2 ASSPSVYNEQF
TRBJ2-7 TRBV27 ASSFPGGYEQY
TRBJ1-1 TRBV9 ASSASTGNTEAF
TRBJ2-7 TRBV6-6 ASSHDREQY
TRBJ2-6 TRBV6-5 ASSDRDSGANVLT
TRBJ1-4 TRBV5-6 ASSFEGVEEKLF
TRBJ1-1 TRBV19 ASSIYDRDRGTEAF
TRBJ2-6 TRBV4-3 ASSQDAGIYSGANVLT
TRBJ2-3 TRBV5-1 ASSQLGAGTDTQY
TRBJ1-1 TRBV9 ASSVGDRVMNTEAF
TRBJ1-6 TRBV6-5 ASSYSPGGGNSPLH
TRBJ2-5 TRBV7-8 ASSQTTGGETQY
TRBJ2-1 TRBV5-1 ASRTGQGAYNEQF
TRBJ2-7 TRBV6-1 ASSEASRGNQY
TRBJ1-5 TRBV19 ASSIRGTGLSNQPQH
TRBJ2-5 TRBV5-1 ASSMTSGGRETQY
TRBJ1-4 TRBV19 ASSIGGSFNEKLF
TRBJ1-6 TRBV12-5 ASAGVNYRIGLNSPLH
TRBJ1-1 TRBV5-6 ASSPVRGTEAF
TRBJ2-1 TRBV9 ASSVARAPYNEQF
TRBJ1-2 TRBV4-1 ASSPNDGVVYGYT
TRBJ2-3 TRBV7-3 ASGAGGPDTQY
TRBJ1-1 TRBV12-3/TRBV12-4 ASSFFGTVAF
TRBJ2-7 TRBV7-2 ASSLKAGDYEQY
TRBJ2-7 TRBV4-1 ASSQTSGSYEQY
TRBJ2-5 TRBV13 ASSNRQGQETQY
TRBJ1-2 TRBV4-1 ASSQSAGEAFYGYT
TRBJ1-1 TRBV2 AGFSPEAF
TRBJ2-5 TRBV15 ATSRSRAGEFQETQY
TRBJ2-7 TRBV19 ASSTYAGAFKREQY
TRBJ1-5 TRBV12-3/TRBV12-4 ASSYNRKPQH
TRBJ2-7 TRBV30 AWSLTGVSYEQY
TRBJ2-7 TRBV4-2 ASSQVAGATLYEQY
TRBJ2-7 TRBV28 ASSAPPRAAYEQY
TRBJ2-1 TRBV5-1 ASRAETPGGNEQF
TRBJ2-5 TRBV3-1/TRBV3-2 ASSQDRAVRARETQY
TRBJ2-1 TRBV7-8 ASSSREKSYNEQF
TRBJ1-1 TRBV18 ASSTYGTGGRTEAF
TRBJ1-1 TRBV7-2 ASSLTQGTRTEAF
TRBJ1-5 TRBV10-3 AISRDSNQPQH
TRBJ2-7 TRBV3-1/TRBV3-2 ASSQERNMGGGSYEQY
TRBJ1-4 TRBV9 ASSILREGKLF
TRBJ1-2 TRBV5-1 ASSFNYRANYGYT
TRBJ1-3 TRBV9 ASSPRQAGNTIY
TRBJ1-2 TRBV5-1 ASSLESGLLGYT
TRBJ2-7 TRBV9 ASSVADGGAYEQY
TRBJ2-5 TRBV9 ASSVTEGQPRPPETQY
TRBJ1-5 TRBV27 ATTQGQSNQPQH
TRBJ2-7 TRBV25-1 ASSAAQGARHEQY
TRBJ1-1 TRBV12-3/TRBV12-4 ASSPDHRGEAF
TRBJ1-6 TRBV5-5 ASSLDRAYSPLH
TRBJ2-3 TRBV5-1 ASSPWGSGGADTQY